Below, 27 T cell receptor beta chains from the same sample are listed, as sequenced in a study of shared clonotypes between healthy human individuals. The assay was immunoSEQ multiplex PCR, and TCRdb's table has in-frame clones only and misses some. In the table there are some 1 million clones, around 74% of which are singletons. The sequencing sample was made of memory CD4+ T cells sorted from blood. The subset is: CD45RA-negative fraction. Every receptor here comes from a man in his late teens or twenties in good health.

This chain joins TRBV7-3 and TRBJ2-3, with D maybe TRBD1 (6 bases). Per the germline V gene, CDR1 is SGHTA and CDR2 is FQGTGA. The CDR3 has 15 amino acids. Trimming left V 3 bases short and J 5 bases short, with 15 bases between. In nucleotides, the CDR3 is TGTGCCAGCAGCTTTAATGGGGGCAGTCAAGATACGCAGTATTTT. Translation gives CASSFNGGSQDTQYF.

Details on this clone: Other DNA sequences within the sample encode an identical CDR3. The V and J genes are TRBV5-1 and TRBJ2-3; 10 bases are shared with TRBD1. This CDR3 has 15 residues. Germline V gives CDR1 SGHRS, CDR2 YFSETQ. J lost 2 bases, V lost 4 bases, and 4 bases had no gene match. The CDR3 reads CASSRDRGDTDTQYF. The CDR3 nucleotides read TGCGCCAGCAGCAGGGACAGGGGAGACACAGATACGCAGTATTTT.

Points on this clone: In the same sample, other DNA sequences code for this CDR3. The chain is built from TRBV5-1 and TRBJ1-1; possibly TRBD1 for D (5 bases). CDR1 SGHRS and CDR2 YFSETQ come from the germline V gene. The CDR3 contains 12 residues. V lost 0 bases and J lost 5, with 5 bases in between. CDR3 nucleotide sequence: TGCGCCAGCAGCTTGGGGACAACTGAAGCTTTCTTT. It specifies CASSLGTTEAFF.

J is TRBJ1-2 and V is TRBV5-6; tentative D call: TRBD1 (5 bases). Looked up from germline, CDR1 is SGHDT and CDR2 is YYEEEE. V was clipped by 4 bases and J by 8 bases, with 21 bases between them. The length of the CDR3 is 15 residues. CDR3 loop: CASSQYPGTAGGYTF. The CDR3 DNA is TGTGCCAGCAGCCAGTATCCGGGGACGGCTGGCGGCTACACCTTC.

The V gene is TRBV6-6, the J gene TRBJ2-7, with D possibly TRBD1 on 5 matching bases. Looked up from germline, CDR1 is MNHNY and CDR2 is SVGAGI (reference sequence). There are 11 residues in the CDR3. The ends were cut back, 2 bases at V and 13 bases at J, with 12 bases in the middle. CDR3: CASSYLDTEYF. The CDR3 nucleotides read TGTGCCAGCAGTTACCTGGACACCGAATACTTC.

This clone was counted between two and nine times. This chain joins TRBV5-1 and TRBJ2-1; 12 bases match TRBD2. Germline CDR1 reads SGHRS; CDR2 reads YFSETQ. V was pared by 0 bases and J by 4 bases, with 5 bases of the junction left unmatched. The CDR3 spans 17 residues. The CDR3, as DNA: TGCGCCAGCAGCTTGGTGGCCGGACTAGCGGGATACAATGAGCAGTTCTTC. Residues: CASSLVAGLAGYNEQFF.

J is TRBJ2-7 and V is TRBV5-1; 10 bases fit TRBD1. Germline V gene data show CDR1 as SGHRS and CDR2 as YFSETQ. The CDR3 has 15 residues. The ends lost 0 bases at V and 3 bases at J; junction bases unmatched: 3. The CDR3 DNA is TGCGCCAGCAGCTTGGTGGGACAGGGGAGCTACGAGCAGTACTTC. It encodes CASSLVGQGSYEQYF.

This chain uses TRBV5-4 with TRBJ2-7; D call uncertain. CDR3 length equals 14 residues. Germline CDR1 reads SGHNT; CDR2 reads YYREEE (reference sequence). Trimming cost V 4 bases and J 2 bases, with 13 bases left between them. The CDR3 nucleotides are TGTGCCAGCAGCGCCCAGCCGACGGCCTACGAGCAGTACTTC. It translates to CASSAQPTAYEQYF.

The V and J genes are TRBV5-1 and TRBJ2-7; D unresolved. V lost 3 bases and J 3 bases, leaving 16 bases between the germline ends. Per the germline V gene, CDR1 is SGHRS and CDR2 is YFSETQ. This CDR3 is built from 15 residues. The chain's CDR3 is CASSSPENGYYEQYF. The CDR3 coding sequence is TGCGCCAGCAGCTCGCCCGAGAACGGGTACTACGAGCAGTACTTC.

The chain joins TRBV5-1 to TRBJ2-1; TRBD2 aligns across 14 bases. CDR3 length: 17 residues. Trimming removed 4 bases from V and 8 bases from J; junction bases left unmatched: 11. The V gene's germline CDR1 is SGHRS and CDR2 YFSETQ. The CDR3 is CASSRGTSGGDPDEQFF. The CDR3 DNA follows: TGCGCCAGCAGCAGAGGGACTAGCGGGGGTGATCCCGATGAGCAGTTCTTC.

The genes are TRBV4-1 and TRBJ1-5; no clear D gene. V was cut by 3 bases and J by 0 bases, with 12 bases left in between. In germline, CDR1 is MGHRA, CDR2 YSYEKL. There are 16 residues in the CDR3. This CDR3 is CASSHTRLGSNQPQHF. Written as DNA, the CDR3 is TGCGCCAGCAGCCATACCCGATTGGGTAGCAATCAGCCCCAGCATTTT.

This chain uses TRBV6-6 with TRBJ2-3; a weak D match, TRBD1 (6 bases). This CDR3 has 15 residues. The V end lost 4 bases, the J end lost 2 bases, and 13 bases lay between the germline ends. Germline V gene sequence: CDR1 MNHNY, CDR2 SVGAGI (reference sequence). The CDR3 region has the DNA TGTGCCAGCAGTTTACTCAGGGGTTCCACAGATACGCAGTATTTT. This translates into CASSLLRGSTDTQYF.

The chain is built from TRBV18 and TRBJ2-5, with a tentative D call TRBD1 (5 bases). Trimming removed 3 bases from V and 4 bases from J, with 15 bases in between. CDR3 length equals 15 residues. Looked up from germline, CDR1 is KGHSH and CDR2 is LQKENI. This chain's CDR3 is CASSPMDQGGETQYF. The CDR3 DNA is TGTGCCAGCTCACCGATGGACCAGGGCGGAGAGACCCAGTACTTC.

This clone has more than one count but fewer than ten. The J gene is TRBJ1-1, the V gene TRBV4-1; 9 bases agree with TRBD1. J was trimmed by 5 bases and V by 5 bases; bases with no gene match: 3. Germline CDR1 and CDR2: MGHRA and YSYEKL. The CDR3 covers 13 residues. The CDR3 region has the DNA TGCGCCAGCAGCTTGACAGGGGGTACTGAAGCTTTCTTT. It encodes CASSLTGGTEAFF.

This clone was detected a few times. Distinct nucleotide sequences in the sample also encode this CDR3. The rearrangement uses TRBV5-1 and TRBJ2-5; D gene unclear. This CDR3 is built from 12 residues. Germline loops: CDR1 SGHRS, CDR2 YFSETQ. Trimming took off 3 bases at V and 1 base at J, with 4 bases between the two ends. CDR3 in amino acids: CASSSPQETQYF. The CDR3 region has the DNA TGCGCCAGCAGCTCGCCCCAAGAGACCCAGTACTTC.

The gene calls are TRBV29-1 and TRBJ1-1; 7 bases map to TRBD1. V gave up 6 bases and J gave up 2 bases; unmatched junction bases: 9. The CDR3 runs to 14 residues. Germline V CDR1 and CDR2: SQVTM, ANQGSEA. The DNA for the CDR3 is TGCAGCGTGTCAACCGGGACAGTTAACACTGAAGCTTTCTTT. Translating it yields CSVSTGTVNTEAFF.

The chain couples TRBV20-1 to TRBJ1-4; D possibly corresponds to TRBD1 (5 bases). Germline CDR1 is DFQATT and CDR2 is SNEGSKA (reference sequence). The ends were cut back, 5 bases at V and 7 bases at J, with 8 bases in the middle. The CDR3 runs to 11 residues. The chain's CDR3 is CSAGTAEKLFF. The CDR3 DNA is TGCAGTGCTGGGACGGCTGAAAAACTGTTTTTT.

This clone was seen more than once but under ten times. The chain links TRBV4-3 to TRBJ1-3; a possible D gene is TRBD1 (6 bases). CDR1 is LGHNA, CDR2 YSLEER, per germline. This CDR3 has 15 residues. V gave up 1 base and J gave up 2 bases, with 9 bases separating them. The CDR3 here is CASSQGGGPGNTIYF. In DNA form, the CDR3 reads TGCGCCAGCAGCCAAGGGGGGGGGCCTGGAAACACCATATATTTT.

The V and J genes are TRBV5-1 and TRBJ2-7, with TRBD1 as a possible D gene (6 bases). Trimming stripped 0 bases from V and 3 bases from J, with 13 bases between. Per the germline V gene, CDR1 is SGHRS and CDR2 is YFSETQ. This CDR3 has 15 residues. CDR3 sequence: CASSLEGDTRYEQYF. CDR3 sequence (DNA): TGCGCCAGCAGCTTGGAGGGGGATACTCGCTACGAGCAGTACTTC.

The sample holds one count of this clone. The J gene is TRBJ2-4, the V gene TRBV5-1, with D tentatively TRBD1 or TRBD2 (6 bases each). The germline V gene encodes CDR1 SGHRS and CDR2 YFSETQ. The CDR3 has 15 amino acids. V was shortened by 5 bases and J by 7 bases, with 19 bases between the two germline ends. The CDR3 reads CASRGTLGGRNIQYF. CDR3 nucleotides: TGCGCCAGCAGAGGGACCTTGGGGGGCAGGAACATTCAGTACTTC.

This chain connects TRBV11-2 to TRBJ2-3, with 12 bases identical to TRBD2. The junction had 7 bases not matched to a gene; V was cut back by 7 bases and J by 2 bases. CDR3 size: 16 residues. The germline CDR1 and CDR2 sequences are SGHAT and FQNNGV. The CDR3 DNA follows: TGTGCCAGCATTGGACTAGCGGGGAAGATCACAGATACGCAGTATTTT. Translation gives CASIGLAGKITDTQYF.

The CDR3 protein is CASSLEALGGNEQFF. In DNA form, the CDR3 reads TGTGCCAGCAGCTTGGAGGCACTAGGGGGCAATGAGCAGTTCTTC. This sequence joins TRBV5-6 and TRBJ2-1; possibly TRBD1 for D (6 bases). Germline CDR1 is SGHDT and CDR2 is YYEEEE. The CDR3 spans 15 residues. The ends were cut back, 0 bases at V and 6 bases at J, with 13 bases in the middle. Looking up the rest from reference TRBV5-6 and TRBJ2-1 gives the full variable domain: DAGVTQSPTHLIKTRGQQVTLRCSPKSGHDTVSWYQQALGQGPQFIFQYYEEEERQRGNFPDRFSGHQFPNYSSELNVNALLLGDSALYLCASSLEALGGNEQFFGPGTRLTVL.

This chain uses TRBV7-2 with TRBJ1-2; D possibly corresponds to TRBD1 (6 bases). CDR3 length equals 14 residues. V lost 5 bases, J lost 4 bases, and 14 bases lay in between. The germline CDR1 and CDR2 sequences are SGHTA and FQGNSA. The CDR3 DNA sequence: TGTGCCAGCAGCCCCAGGGGCTGGAGCTATGGCTACACCTTC. Amino acid sequence: CASSPRGWSYGYTF.

This clone was observed a single time. The chain uses TRBV5-6 and TRBJ1-1; unclear D gene. Looked up from germline, CDR1 is SGHDT and CDR2 is YYEEEE. This CDR3 comprises 12 residues. Trimming pared 7 bases from V and 8 bases from J, leaving 15 bases between. Written as DNA, the CDR3 is TGTGCCAGCGGCCGTCAGCTAGTCGAAGCTTTCTTT. This codes for CASGRQLVEAFF.

V and J are TRBV30 and TRBJ1-2, with TRBD1 matching over 9 bases. V was clipped by 3 bases and J by 7 bases; unmatched bases: 15. The CDR3 has 16 amino acids. The germline V gene encodes CDR1 GTSNPN and CDR2 SVGIG (reference sequence). The chain's CDR3 is CAWRGGQGMGIGGYTF. CDR3 nucleotide sequence: TGTGCCTGGAGAGGCGGACAGGGGATGGGGATTGGTGGCTACACCTTC.

The V call is TRBV6-5, the J call TRBJ1-6; D is undetermined. The CDR3 covers 14 residues. Trimming took off 6 bases at V and 7 bases at J, with 13 bases between the two ends. Germline CDR1 MNHEY, CDR2 SVGAGI. CDR3 region: CASRLREGNSPLHF. The CDR3 DNA sequence: TGTGCCAGCAGGCTCCGGGAGGGCAATTCACCCCTCCACTTT.

This clone was seen only a few times. The V gene is TRBV5-4, the J gene TRBJ2-6, with D possibly TRBD1 on 6 matching bases. V lost 0 bases to trimming and J lost 1 base, with 11 bases between them. CDR1 and CDR2 (germline): SGHNT, YYREEE (reference sequence). The CDR3 loop spans 17 amino acids. CDR3 amino acids: CASSLDPTGSGANVLTF. The CDR3 DNA reads as TGTGCCAGCAGCTTGGACCCAACAGGGTCTGGGGCCAACGTCCTGACTTTC.